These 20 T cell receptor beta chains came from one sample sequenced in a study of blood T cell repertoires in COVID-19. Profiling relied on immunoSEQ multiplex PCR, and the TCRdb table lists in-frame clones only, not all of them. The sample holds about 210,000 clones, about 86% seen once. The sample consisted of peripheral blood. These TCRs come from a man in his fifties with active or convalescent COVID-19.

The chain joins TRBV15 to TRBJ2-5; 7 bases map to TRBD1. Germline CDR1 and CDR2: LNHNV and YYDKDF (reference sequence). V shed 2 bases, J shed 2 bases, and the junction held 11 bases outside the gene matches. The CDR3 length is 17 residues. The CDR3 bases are TGTGCCACCAGCAGATCCTTGACAGGGCTGGGGCAAGAGACCCAGTACTTC. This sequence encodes CATSRSLTGLGQETQYF.

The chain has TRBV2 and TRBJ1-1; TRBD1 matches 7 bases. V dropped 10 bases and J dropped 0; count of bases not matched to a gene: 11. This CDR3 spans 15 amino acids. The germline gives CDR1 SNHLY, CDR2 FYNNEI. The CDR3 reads CATQRTGSMNTEAFF. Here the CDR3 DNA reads TGTGCCACCCAGCGGACAGGATCTATGAACACTGAAGCTTTCTTT.

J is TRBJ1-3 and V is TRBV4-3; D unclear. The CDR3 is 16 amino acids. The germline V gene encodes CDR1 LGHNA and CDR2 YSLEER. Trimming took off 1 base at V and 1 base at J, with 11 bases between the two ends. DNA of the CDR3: TGCGCCAGCAGCCAAGTCGGTCTTTCGTCTGGAAACACCATATATTTT. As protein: CASSQVGLSSGNTIYF.

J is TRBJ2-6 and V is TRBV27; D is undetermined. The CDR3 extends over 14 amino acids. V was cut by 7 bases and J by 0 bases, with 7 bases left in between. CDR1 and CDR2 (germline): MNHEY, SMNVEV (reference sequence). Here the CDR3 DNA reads TGTGCCAGCACCTCGTCCTCTGGGGCCAACGTCCTGACTTTC. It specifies CASTSSSGANVLTF.

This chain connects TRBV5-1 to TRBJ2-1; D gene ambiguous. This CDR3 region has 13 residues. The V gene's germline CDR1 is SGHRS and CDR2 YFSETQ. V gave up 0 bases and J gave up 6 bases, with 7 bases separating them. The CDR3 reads CASSLERFNEQFF. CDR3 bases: TGCGCCAGCAGCTTGGAGAGATTCAATGAGCAGTTCTTC.

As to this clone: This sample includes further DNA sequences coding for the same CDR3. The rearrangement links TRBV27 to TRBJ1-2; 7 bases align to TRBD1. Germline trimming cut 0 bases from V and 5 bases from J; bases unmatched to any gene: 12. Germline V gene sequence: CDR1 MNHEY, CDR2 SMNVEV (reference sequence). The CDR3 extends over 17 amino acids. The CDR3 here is CASSLSGGRGRGYGYTF. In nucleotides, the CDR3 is TGTGCCAGCAGTTTATCGGGAGGAAGGGGGCGCGGTTATGGCTACACCTTC.

The CDR3 spells CASSLTLSSGANVLTF. The CDR3 bases are TGTGCCAGCAGCTTGACATTAAGCTCTGGGGCCAACGTCCTGACTTTC. The chain carries TRBV5-4 and TRBJ2-6; unclear D gene. The CDR3 consists of 16 residues. V lost 1 base, J lost 0 bases, and 8 bases lay in between. Per germline, CDR1 SGHNT and CDR2 YYREEE (reference sequence).

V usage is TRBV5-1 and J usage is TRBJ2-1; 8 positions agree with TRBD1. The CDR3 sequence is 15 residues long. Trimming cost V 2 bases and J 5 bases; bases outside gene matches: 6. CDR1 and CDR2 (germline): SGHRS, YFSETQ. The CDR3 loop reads CASSLPGQADNEQFF. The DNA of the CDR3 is TGCGCCAGCAGCTTACCGGGACAGGCCGACAATGAGCAGTTCTTC.

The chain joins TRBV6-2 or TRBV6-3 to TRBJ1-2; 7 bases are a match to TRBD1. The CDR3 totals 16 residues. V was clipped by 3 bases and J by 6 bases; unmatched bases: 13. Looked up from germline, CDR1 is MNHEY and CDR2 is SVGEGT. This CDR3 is CASSYGRQGEADGYTF. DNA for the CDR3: TGTGCCAGCAGTTATGGTCGGCAGGGGGAAGCCGATGGCTACACCTTC.

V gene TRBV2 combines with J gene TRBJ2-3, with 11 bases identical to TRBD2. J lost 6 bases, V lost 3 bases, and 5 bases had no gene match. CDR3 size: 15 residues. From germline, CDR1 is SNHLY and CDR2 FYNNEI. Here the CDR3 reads CASSDRVAGGDTQYF. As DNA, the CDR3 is TGTGCCAGCAGTGATCGGGTAGCGGGGGGGGATACGCAGTATTTT.

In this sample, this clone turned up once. The CDR3 sequence is CASSEERGIGQPQHF. CDR3 DNA: TGTGCCAGCAGTGAAGAAAGGGGGATAGGTCAGCCCCAGCATTTT. The V and J genes are TRBV6-1 and TRBJ1-5; D might be TRBD1 (6 bases). CDR1 and CDR2 (germline): MNHNS, SASEGT. The CDR3 loop spans 15 amino acids. Deletions cut 1 base from V and 6 bases from J, with 13 bases between.

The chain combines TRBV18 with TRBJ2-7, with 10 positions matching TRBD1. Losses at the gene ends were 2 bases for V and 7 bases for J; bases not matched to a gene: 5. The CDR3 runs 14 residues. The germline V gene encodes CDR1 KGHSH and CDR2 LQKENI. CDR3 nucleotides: TGTGCCAGCTCACCAAGACAGGGGGCGGGAGAGCAGTACTTC. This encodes CASSPRQGAGEQYF.

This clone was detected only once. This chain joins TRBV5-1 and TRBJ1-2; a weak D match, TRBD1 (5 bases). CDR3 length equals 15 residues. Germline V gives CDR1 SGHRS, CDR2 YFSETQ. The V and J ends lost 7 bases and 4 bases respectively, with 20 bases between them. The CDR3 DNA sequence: TGCGCCAGCGCCCCAAGTCAGGGCCGAGGCTATGGCTACACCTTC. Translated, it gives CASAPSQGRGYGYTF.

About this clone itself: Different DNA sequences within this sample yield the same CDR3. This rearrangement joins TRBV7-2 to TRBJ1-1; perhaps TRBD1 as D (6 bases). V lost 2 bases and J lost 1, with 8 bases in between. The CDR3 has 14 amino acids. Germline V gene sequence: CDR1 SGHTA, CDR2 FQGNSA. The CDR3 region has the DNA TGTGCCAGCAGCTTATCGACAGGGAACACTGAAGCTTTCTTT. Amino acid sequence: CASSLSTGNTEAFF.

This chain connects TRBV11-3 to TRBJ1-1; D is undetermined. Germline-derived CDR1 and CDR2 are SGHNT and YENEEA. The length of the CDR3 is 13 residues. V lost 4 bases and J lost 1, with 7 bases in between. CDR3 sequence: CASSSNPNTEAFF. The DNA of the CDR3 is TGTGCCAGCAGCTCCAATCCGAACACTGAAGCTTTCTTT.

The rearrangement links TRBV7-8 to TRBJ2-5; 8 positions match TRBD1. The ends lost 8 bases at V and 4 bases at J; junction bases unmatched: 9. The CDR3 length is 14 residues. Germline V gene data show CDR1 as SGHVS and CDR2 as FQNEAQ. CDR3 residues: CASAPDRDRETQYF. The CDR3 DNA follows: TGTGCCAGCGCACCGGACAGGGACCGAGAGACCCAGTACTTC.

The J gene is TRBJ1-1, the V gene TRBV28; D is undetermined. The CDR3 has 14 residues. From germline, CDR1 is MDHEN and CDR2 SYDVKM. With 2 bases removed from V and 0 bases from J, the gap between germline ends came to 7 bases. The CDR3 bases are TGTGCCAGCAGTTTAAACGGTTTGAACACTGAAGCTTTCTTT. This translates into CASSLNGLNTEAFF.

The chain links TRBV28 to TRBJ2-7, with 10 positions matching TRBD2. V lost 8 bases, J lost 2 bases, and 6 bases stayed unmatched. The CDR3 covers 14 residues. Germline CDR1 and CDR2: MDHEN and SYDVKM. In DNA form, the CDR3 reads TGTGCCAGCGGACTAACTAGCGGGGCCTACGAGCAGTACTTC. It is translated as CASGLTSGAYEQYF.

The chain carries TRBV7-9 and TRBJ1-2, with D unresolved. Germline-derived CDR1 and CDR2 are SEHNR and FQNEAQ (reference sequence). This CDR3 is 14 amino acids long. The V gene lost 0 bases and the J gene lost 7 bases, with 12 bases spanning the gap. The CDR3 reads CASSLAQKLPGYTF. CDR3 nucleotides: TGTGCCAGCAGCTTAGCTCAAAAACTACCTGGCTACACCTTC.

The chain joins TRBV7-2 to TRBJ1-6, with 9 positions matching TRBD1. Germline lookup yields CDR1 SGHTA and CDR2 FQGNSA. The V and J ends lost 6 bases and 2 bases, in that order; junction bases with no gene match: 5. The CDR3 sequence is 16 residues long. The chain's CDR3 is CASSSQGATYNSPLHF. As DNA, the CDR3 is TGTGCCAGCAGTTCACAGGGGGCTACCTATAATTCACCCCTCCACTTT.